The present T cell receptor beta chain was sequenced within a study of CD8+CD57+ T cells in acquired aplastic anemia. Across the whole study: Sorted cells (CD4+ and CD8+) yielded DNA amounts that averaged about 3.4 ug. Average CD4+ read depth in healthy donors was about 9.8 million reads. General observations from the study: Patients shared under 30 CD8+ CDR3 sequences with controls. CD8+ Simpson's diversity did not differ significantly between patients and controls.

To note about this clonotype: Its antigen remains unidentified.

The TCR beta profiling, which covered VDJ combination and CDR3 sequence, was carried out using genomic DNA as the template. TCRdb reanalysed the reads using MiXCR and keeps one entry per CDR3 protein. The data show 400,000 to 500,000 distinct CDR3 sequences, about 70% seen once. CDR3 length: 16 residues. Trimming took off 2 bases at V and 13 bases at J, with 24 bases between the two ends. The germline V gene has CDR1 SGHTA and CDR2 FQGNSA. Sequencing used sorted CD4+, CD8+, or CD8+CD57+ T cells (not recorded which) from PBMCs. The receptor was isolated from a human donor in good health, serving as a control. The V and J genes are TRBV7-2 and TRBJ2-1, with D unresolved. The CDR3 bases are TGTGCCAGCAGCTTAAACACCGCTAACAACCACAATGGCCAGTTCTTC. This gives the protein CASSLNTANNHNGQFF.